Presented here are 10 T cell receptor beta chains from one specimen sequenced in a study of cytomegalovirus exposure and HLA in healthy donors. Primers: 60 Vbeta forward and 13 Jbeta reverse. Sequenced by immunoSEQ multiplex PCR; TCRdb stores in-frame clones only, minus some. The sample lists 200,000 to 300,000 clones, around 81% occurring once. Sequenced: PBMCs. The receptors were gathered from a woman aged 60-75 years in good health and CMV-seropositive.

This clone has just a few counts. This chain uses TRBV6-1 with TRBJ2-7; TRBD1 agrees at 9 bases. Germline V gene sequence: CDR1 MNHNS, CDR2 SASEGT. The CDR3 length is 17 residues. After removal of 2 bases from V and 2 bases from J, the junction contained 10 bases not matched to a gene. CDR3 DNA sequence: TGTGCCAGCAGTGAACTGATAACCGGGACAGGGCCCTACGAGCAGTACTTC. This sequence encodes CASSELITGTGPYEQYF.

V is TRBV5-4 and J is TRBJ1-1, with D perhaps TRBD1 (5 bases). Germline CDR1 SGHNT, CDR2 YYREEE (reference sequence). The CDR3 contains 14 residues. V lost 4 bases to trimming and J lost 0 bases, with 10 bases between them. In DNA form, the CDR3 reads TGTGCCAGCAGCCCCAGGGTATTGAACACTGAAGCTTTCTTT. It specifies CASSPRVLNTEAFF.

V is TRBV30 and J is TRBJ1-2, with D unclear. The CDR3 consists of 15 residues. Germline V gene lookup returns CDR1 GTSNPN and CDR2 SVGIG (reference sequence). V lost 2 bases, J lost 8 bases, and 21 bases lay in between. The CDR3 DNA sequence: TGTGCCTGGAGTCTGGGAGGACCGGGAAGAGAGGGCTACACCTTC. It encodes CAWSLGGPGREGYTF.

The chain links TRBV7-2 to TRBJ1-1; D uncertain. Trimming removed 2 bases from V and 1 base from J, with 8 bases in between. This CDR3 is built from 14 residues. Germline loops: CDR1 SGHTA, CDR2 FQGNSA. Written as DNA, the CDR3 is TGTGCCAGCAGCTTACCCCAGCGGAACACTGAAGCTTTCTTT. Residues: CASSLPQRNTEAFF.

The chain carries TRBV10-2 and TRBJ2-1; the match to TRBD2 covers 12 bases. The CDR3 length is 15 residues. Per the germline V gene, CDR1 is WSHSY and CDR2 is SAAADI. Trimming removed 7 bases from V and 10 bases from J; junction bases left unmatched: 11. The chain's CDR3 is CASKGGTSGRWEQFF. DNA of the CDR3: TGCGCCAGCAAAGGCGGAACTAGCGGGAGGTGGGAGCAGTTCTTC.

The gene calls are TRBV5-1 and TRBJ2-7, with TRBD2 identical over 7 bases. The germline V gene encodes CDR1 SGHRS and CDR2 YFSETQ. CDR3 size: 14 residues. J was trimmed by 5 bases and V by 4 bases; bases with no gene match: 9. CDR3 residues: CASSPGLVVHEQYF. In DNA form, the CDR3 reads TGCGCCAGCAGCCCCGGACTAGTCGTCCACGAGCAGTACTTC.

The genes are TRBV7-3 and TRBJ2-3; a possible D gene is TRBD2 (6 bases). CDR1 is SGHTA and CDR2 is FQGTGA in the germline V gene. The CDR3 is made up of 15 amino acids. The V gene lost 5 bases and the J gene lost 5 bases, with 17 bases spanning the gap. Written as DNA, the CDR3 is TGTGCCAGCAGCCTCGGGACTCATGAAGGAGATACGCAGTATTTT. Translating it yields CASSLGTHEGDTQYF.

This clone was observed once. The chain carries TRBV10-3 and TRBJ1-2; 8 bases agree with TRBD1. Germline trimming cut 10 bases from V and 4 bases from J; bases unmatched to any gene: 11. The CDR3 sequence is 14 residues long. Looked up from germline, CDR1 is ENHRY and CDR2 is SYGVKD. The DNA for the CDR3 is TGTGCCAACATACGGGACAGGCTCTTCTATGGCTACACCTTC. Translated: CANIRDRLFYGYTF.

This clone was found once. The chain recombines TRBV19 with TRBJ1-1; 7 bases align to TRBD1. The V gene's germline CDR1 is LNHDA and CDR2 SQIVND (reference sequence). The V segment lost 7 bases and the J segment 5 bases; nucleotides outside the gene matches: 13. The CDR3 has 15 residues. CDR3 amino acids: CASTPQERGRTEAFF. The CDR3 DNA reads TGTGCCAGTACCCCCCAGGAGAGGGGGCGGACTGAAGCTTTCTTT.

In its sample, this clone was seen a few times. The V and J genes are TRBV6-7 and TRBJ2-5; TRBD2 matches 8 bases. TRBJ2-7 matches the DNA end more closely, so the J call is doubtful. TRBV6-7 is sorted into the ORF group, with uncertain function. The CDR3 length is 14 residues. The CDR3 region is CASSLTSESYEQYF. The CDR3 nucleotides are TGTGCCAGCAGTTTGACTAGCGAGTCCTACGAGCAGTACTTC.